This entry lists 7 T cell receptor beta chains sequenced from one sample in a study of T cells in Graves' hyperthyroidism and ophthalmopathy. RNA transcripts gave rise to amplified TCR beta CDR3 regions. Primed by the HTBI set, a first-round RT-PCR was run on the TCR CDR3. TCRdb re-derived calls from the multiplex PCR reads in MiXCR, one entry per CDR3 protein. The repertoire holds hundreds of thousands of distinct CDR3 sequences, with about 16% as singletons. Specimen: blood. These receptors originate from a woman aged 55-75 years with Graves' ophthalmopathy.

In this sample, this clonotype turned up a few times. This chain joins TRBV11-2 and TRBJ1-1; D is perhaps TRBD1 (5 bases). Trimming left V 5 bases short and J 4 bases short, with 11 bases between. In germline, CDR1 is SGHAT, CDR2 FQNNGV. This CDR3 has 13 amino acids. CDR3 bases: TGTGCCAGCAGCAACGGGGGTACCACTGAAGCTTTCTTT. It encodes CASSNGGTTEAFF.

This clonotype occurred many times. V is TRBV12-3 or TRBV12-4 and J is TRBJ1-1; tentative D call: TRBD1 (5 bases). This CDR3 is built from 15 residues. V lost 4 bases and J lost 1, with 13 bases in between. CDR3 loop: CASSSGQDPNTEAFF. CDR3 sequence (DNA): TGTGCCAGCAGTTCAGGGCAGGACCCGAACACTGAAGCTTTCTTT.

Note on this clonotype: This could be a read error, since a much larger clone is one nucleotide away. The chain recombines TRBV12-3 or TRBV12-4 with TRBJ1-4; D call uncertain. The CDR3 consists of 17 residues. The CDR3 DNA sequence: TGTGCCAGCACTACCCCGTTGCCCGCAACGTTGAATGAAAAACTGTCTTTT. It translates to CASTTPLPATLNEKLSF.

This clonotype showed up just a few times. The chain links TRBV6-1 to TRBJ2-2; TRBD1 aligns across 7 bases. Germline CDR1 reads MNHNS; CDR2 reads SASEGT. This CDR3 is 15 amino acids long. The junction had 9 bases not matched to a gene; V was cut back by 6 bases and J by 5 bases. DNA for the CDR3: TGTGCCAGCAGACCCGGGACAGAGAGGACCGGGGAGCTGTTTTTT. Its translation is CASRPGTERTGELFF.

V is TRBV7-9 and J is TRBJ2-2; D might be TRBD1 (6 bases). The germline gives CDR1 SEHNR, CDR2 FQNEAQ (reference sequence). V dropped 5 bases and J dropped 7 bases, with 11 bases sitting between them. CDR3 length: 13 amino acids. The CDR3 spells CASSKQGYGELFF. The CDR3 coding sequence is TGTGCCAGCAGCAAACAGGGTTACGGGGAGCTGTTTTTT.

This clonotype showed up just a few times. The chain is built from TRBV10-3 and TRBJ1-3; D might be TRBD1 (6 bases). The CDR3 totals 15 residues. Per germline, CDR1 ENHRY and CDR2 SYGVKD. With 6 bases removed from V and 13 bases from J, the gap between germline ends came to 25 bases. CDR3 amino acids: CAISAGLGPPGHIYF. The CDR3 coding sequence is TGTGCCATCAGCGCAGGTCTTGGCCCACCGGGACATATATATTTT.

This clonotype was seen only a few times. The genes are TRBV4-1 and TRBJ1-4, with D maybe TRBD1 (6 bases). Trimming took 0 bases from V and 14 from J, leaving 10 bases between them. The CDR3 totals 12 residues. CDR1 and CDR2 (germline): MGHRA, YSYEKL. The CDR3 nucleotides are TGCGCCAGCAGCCAAGAAACAGGGCCCCTGTTTTTT. Translation: CASSQETGPLFF.